This T cell receptor (beta chain) came from a study of cytomegalovirus exposure and HLA in healthy donors. The study's findings and limits: Through in vitro validation, three CMV-associated chains were shown to be specific for CMV antigens. Researchers counted around 180 TCR beta chains as cytomegalovirus-associated.

Between the trimmed V and J ends, which lost 4 bases and 0 bases, there was a span of 7 bases. CDR1 SQVTM and CDR2 ANQGSEA come from the germline V gene. This CDR3 region has 13 residues. To note about this clone: Its antigen remains unidentified.

Only in-frame clones appear in the TCRdb table, and some are missing; sequencing was by immunoSEQ multiplex PCR. Here the sample spans about 270,000 clones, 80% to 90% being singletons. The chain joins TRBV29-1 to TRBJ1-3; no firm D call. Source material: PBMCs. This TCR came from a woman under 30 in good health and CMV-seronegative. The CDR3 bases are TGCAGCGTTGTGTGGAGCTCTGGAAACACCATATATTTT. It is translated as CSVVWSSGNTIYF.